The clone carrying this TCR beta chain was detected only once. This sample is drawn from a study of control samples from healthy donors and cancer patients. Sequencing was performed with immunoSEQ multiplex PCR; in TCRdb, only in-frame clones are kept and a portion is missing. The profile shows about 130,000 clones, just under 95% of them singletons. The sequence derives from a man aged 55 to 69 with colorectal cancer. Sequenced sample: PBMCs.

CDR3 protein: CASSIGVGGYQETQYF. In DNA, the CDR3 is TGTGCCAGTAGTATAGGAGTCGGGGGGTACCAAGAGACCCAGTACTTC. This chain joins TRBV19 and TRBJ2-5; 7 bases align to TRBD2. The length of the CDR3 is 16 residues. Trimming removed 1 base from V and 0 bases from J; junction bases left unmatched: 5. CDR1 is LNHDA, CDR2 SQIVND, per germline (reference sequence).